This TCR beta chain emerged from a study of CD8 T cells in Susac syndrome. This CDR3 spans 13 amino acids. The V gene lost 4 bases and the J gene lost 1 base, with 8 bases spanning the gap. Random hexamers were used to reverse transcribe an amount of about 0.5 to 1 ug RNA. Coverage of TCR beta CDR3 amplification by immunoSEQ multiplex PCR extended to 54 Vbeta and 13 Jbeta. TCRdb ran MiXCR on the immunoSEQ multiplex PCR reads and lists one entry per CDR3 protein. The sample includes some 140,000 distinct CDR3 sequences, 65% to 90% seen only once; the top ten take 0.5% to 0.65%. CD8+ and CD4+ T cells circulating in blood were sequenced for TCR beta. Included as multiple sclerosis controls were treatment-naive patients who had stable or active relapsing-remitting disease.

This sequence joins TRBV12-3 or TRBV12-4 and TRBJ2-7; D may be TRBD1 (5 bases). This TCR was recovered from a human donor with multiple sclerosis. The specimen was CD8+ T cells from PBMCs. The CDR3 DNA reads as TGTGCCAGCAGTTCTCGACAGTCCTACGAGCAGTACTTC. It codes for CASSSRQSYEQYF.